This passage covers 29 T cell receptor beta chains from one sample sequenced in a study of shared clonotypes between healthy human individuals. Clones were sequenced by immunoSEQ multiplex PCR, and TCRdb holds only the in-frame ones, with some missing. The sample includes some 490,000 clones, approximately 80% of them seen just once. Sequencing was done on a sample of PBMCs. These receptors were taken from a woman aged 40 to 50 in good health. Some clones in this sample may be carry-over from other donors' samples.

DNA for the CDR3: TGTGCCAGCAGTTCATACGCTGGGTATGGCTACACCTTC. This gives the protein CASSSYAGYGYTF. The genes are TRBV27 and TRBJ1-2; no firm D call. This CDR3 comprises 13 residues. Germline assignment: CDR1 MNHEY and CDR2 SMNVEV (reference sequence). The germline V and J ends were trimmed by 4 bases and 5 bases, with 11 bases remaining between them.

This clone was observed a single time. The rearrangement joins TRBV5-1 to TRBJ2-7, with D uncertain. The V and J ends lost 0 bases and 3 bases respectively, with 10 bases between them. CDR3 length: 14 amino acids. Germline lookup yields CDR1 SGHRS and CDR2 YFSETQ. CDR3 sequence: CASSLGSSNYEQYF. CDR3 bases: TGCGCCAGCAGCTTGGGCAGCAGCAACTACGAGCAGTACTTC. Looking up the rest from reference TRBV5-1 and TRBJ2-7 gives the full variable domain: KAGVTQTPRYLIKTRGQQVTLSCSPISGHRSVSWYQQTPGQGLQFLFEYFSETQRNKGNFPGRFSGRQFSNSRSEMNVSTLELGDSALYLCASSLGSSNYEQYFGPGTRLTVT.

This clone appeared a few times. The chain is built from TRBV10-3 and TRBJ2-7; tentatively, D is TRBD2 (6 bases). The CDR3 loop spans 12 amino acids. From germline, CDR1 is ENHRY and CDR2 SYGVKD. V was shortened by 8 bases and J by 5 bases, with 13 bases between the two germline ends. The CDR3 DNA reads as TGTGCCATCGGCCTAGCGTTGAACGAGCAGTACTTC. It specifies CAIGLALNEQYF.

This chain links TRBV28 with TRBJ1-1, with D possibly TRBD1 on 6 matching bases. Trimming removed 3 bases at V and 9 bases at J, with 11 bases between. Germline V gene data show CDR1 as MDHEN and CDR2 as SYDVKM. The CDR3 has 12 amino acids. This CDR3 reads CASSFGGQQAFF. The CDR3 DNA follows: TGTGCCAGCAGTTTTGGGGGGCAGCAAGCTTTCTTT.

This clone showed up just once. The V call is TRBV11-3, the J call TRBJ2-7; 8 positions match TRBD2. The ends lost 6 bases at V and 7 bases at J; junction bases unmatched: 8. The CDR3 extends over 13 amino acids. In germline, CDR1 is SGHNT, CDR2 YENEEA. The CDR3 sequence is CASRRDPGGEQYF. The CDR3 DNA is TGTGCCAGCAGGAGGGACCCGGGGGGGGAGCAGTACTTC. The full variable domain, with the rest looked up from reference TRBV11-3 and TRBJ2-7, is EAGVVQSPRYKIIEKKQPVAFWCNPISGHNTLYWYLQNLGQGPELLIRYENEEAVDDSQLPKDRFSAERLKGVDSTLKIQPAELGDSAVYLCASRRDPGGEQYFGPGTRLTVT.

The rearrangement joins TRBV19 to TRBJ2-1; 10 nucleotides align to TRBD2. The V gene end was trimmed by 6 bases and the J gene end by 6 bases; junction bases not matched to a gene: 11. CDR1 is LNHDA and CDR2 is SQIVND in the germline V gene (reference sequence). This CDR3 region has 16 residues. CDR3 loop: CASSITSGTSSNEQFF. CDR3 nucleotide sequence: TGTGCCAGTAGCATCACTAGCGGGACTTCTTCCAATGAGCAGTTCTTC.

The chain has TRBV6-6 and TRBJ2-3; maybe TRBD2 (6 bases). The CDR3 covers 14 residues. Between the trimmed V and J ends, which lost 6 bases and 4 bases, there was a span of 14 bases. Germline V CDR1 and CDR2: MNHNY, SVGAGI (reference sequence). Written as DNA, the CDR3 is TGTGCCAGCAGCTCCCGGGAGTTCGCAGATACGCAGTATTTT. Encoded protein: CASSSREFADTQYF.

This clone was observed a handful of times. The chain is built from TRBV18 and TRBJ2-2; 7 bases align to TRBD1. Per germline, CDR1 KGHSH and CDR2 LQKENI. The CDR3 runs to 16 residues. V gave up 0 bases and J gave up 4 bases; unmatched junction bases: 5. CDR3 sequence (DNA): TGTGCCAGCTCACCACCGACAGGGTTGGCCACCGGGGAGCTGTTTTTT. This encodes CASSPPTGLATGELFF.

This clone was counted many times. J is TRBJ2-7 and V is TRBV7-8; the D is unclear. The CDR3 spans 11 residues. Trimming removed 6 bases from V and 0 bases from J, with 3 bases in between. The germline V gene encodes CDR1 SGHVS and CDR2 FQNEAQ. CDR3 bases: TGTGCCAGCAGGGACTCCTACGAGCAGTACTTC. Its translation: CASRDSYEQYF.

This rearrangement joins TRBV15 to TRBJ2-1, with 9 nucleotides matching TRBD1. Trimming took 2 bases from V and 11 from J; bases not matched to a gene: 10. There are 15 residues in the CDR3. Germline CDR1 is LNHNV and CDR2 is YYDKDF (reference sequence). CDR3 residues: CATSRPPTGGEKQFF. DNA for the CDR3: TGTGCCACCAGCAGACCGCCTACAGGGGGCGAAAAGCAGTTCTTC.

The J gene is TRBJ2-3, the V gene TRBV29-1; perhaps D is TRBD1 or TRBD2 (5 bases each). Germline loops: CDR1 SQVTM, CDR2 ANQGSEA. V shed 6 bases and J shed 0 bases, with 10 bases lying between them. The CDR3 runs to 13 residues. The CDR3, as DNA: TGCAGCGTCGGGACGCCTAGCACAGATACGCAGTATTTT. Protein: CSVGTPSTDTQYF.

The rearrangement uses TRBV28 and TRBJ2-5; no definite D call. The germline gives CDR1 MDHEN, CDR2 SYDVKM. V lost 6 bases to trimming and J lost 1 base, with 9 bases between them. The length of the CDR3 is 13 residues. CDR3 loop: CASSRVPQETQYF. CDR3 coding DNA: TGTGCCAGCAGCCGAGTGCCCCAAGAGACCCAGTACTTC.

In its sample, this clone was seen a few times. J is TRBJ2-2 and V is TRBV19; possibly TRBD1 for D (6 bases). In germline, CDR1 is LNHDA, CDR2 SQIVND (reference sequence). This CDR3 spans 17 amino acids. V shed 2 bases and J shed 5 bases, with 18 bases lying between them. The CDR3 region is CASSIYGTLGFTGELFF. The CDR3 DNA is TGTGCCAGTAGTATATATGGGACACTGGGTTTTACCGGGGAGCTGTTTTTT.

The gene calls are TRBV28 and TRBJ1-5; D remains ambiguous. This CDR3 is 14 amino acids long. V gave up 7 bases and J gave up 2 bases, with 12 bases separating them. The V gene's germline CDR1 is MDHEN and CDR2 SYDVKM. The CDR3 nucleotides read TGTGCCAGCACCCTCGGGCAGGGCAATCAGCCCCAGCATTTT. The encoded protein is CASTLGQGNQPQHF.

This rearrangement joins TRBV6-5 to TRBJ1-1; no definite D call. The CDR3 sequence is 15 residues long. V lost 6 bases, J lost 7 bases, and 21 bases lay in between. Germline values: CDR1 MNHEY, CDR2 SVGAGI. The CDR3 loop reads CASRDPRQKGIEAFF. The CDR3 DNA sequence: TGTGCCAGCAGAGATCCCAGGCAAAAAGGGATTGAAGCTTTCTTT.

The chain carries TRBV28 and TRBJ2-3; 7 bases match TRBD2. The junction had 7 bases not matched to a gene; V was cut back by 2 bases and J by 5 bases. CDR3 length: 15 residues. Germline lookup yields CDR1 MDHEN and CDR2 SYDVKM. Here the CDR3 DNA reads TGTGCCAGCAGTTTAGCGGGAGACCGGGGAGATACGCAGTATTTT. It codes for CASSLAGDRGDTQYF.

DNA of the CDR3: TGTGCCAGCGCCCTGTGGGGGCTCACAGATACGCAGTATTTT. Encoded protein: CASALWGLTDTQYF. J is TRBJ2-3 and V is TRBV28, with D possibly matching TRBD1 (6 bases). This CDR3 has 14 amino acids. In germline, CDR1 is MDHEN, CDR2 SYDVKM. The V end lost 8 bases, the J end lost 2 bases, and 14 bases lay between the germline ends.

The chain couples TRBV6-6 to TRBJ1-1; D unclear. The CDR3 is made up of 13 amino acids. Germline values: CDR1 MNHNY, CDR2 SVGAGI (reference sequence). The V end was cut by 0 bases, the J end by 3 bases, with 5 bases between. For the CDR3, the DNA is TGTGCCAGCAGTTACTCGAGGGACACTGAAGCTTTCTTT. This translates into CASSYSRDTEAFF.

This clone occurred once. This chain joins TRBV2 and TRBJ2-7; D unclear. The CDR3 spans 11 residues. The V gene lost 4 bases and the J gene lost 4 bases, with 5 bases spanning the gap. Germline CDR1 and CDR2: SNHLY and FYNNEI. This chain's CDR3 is CASSVTYEQYF. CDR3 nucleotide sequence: TGTGCCAGCAGTGTTACGTACGAGCAGTACTTC.

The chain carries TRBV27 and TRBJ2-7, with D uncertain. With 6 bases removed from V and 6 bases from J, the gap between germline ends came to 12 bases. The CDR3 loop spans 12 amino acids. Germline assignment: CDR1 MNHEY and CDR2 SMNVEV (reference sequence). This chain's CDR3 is CASSHLESEQYF. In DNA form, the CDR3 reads TGTGCCAGCAGCCACCTAGAGAGCGAGCAGTACTTC.

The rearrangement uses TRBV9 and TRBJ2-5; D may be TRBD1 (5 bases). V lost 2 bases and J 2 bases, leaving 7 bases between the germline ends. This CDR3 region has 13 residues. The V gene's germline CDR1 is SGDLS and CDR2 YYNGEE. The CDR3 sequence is CASSVGQQETQYF. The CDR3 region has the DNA TGTGCCAGCAGCGTCGGACAACAAGAGACCCAGTACTTC.

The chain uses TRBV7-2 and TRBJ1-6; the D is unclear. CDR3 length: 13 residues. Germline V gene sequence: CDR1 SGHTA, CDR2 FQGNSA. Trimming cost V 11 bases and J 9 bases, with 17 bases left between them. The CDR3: CAGRVGRGSPLHF. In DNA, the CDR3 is TGTGCCGGCCGGGTTGGCCGGGGTTCACCCCTCCACTTT.

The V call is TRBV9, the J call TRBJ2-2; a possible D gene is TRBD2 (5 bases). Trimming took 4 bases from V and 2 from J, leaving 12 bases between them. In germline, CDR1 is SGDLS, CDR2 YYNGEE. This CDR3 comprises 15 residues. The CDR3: CASSQSGINTGELFF. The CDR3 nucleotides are TGTGCCAGCAGCCAGTCGGGAATCAACACCGGGGAGCTGTTTTTT.

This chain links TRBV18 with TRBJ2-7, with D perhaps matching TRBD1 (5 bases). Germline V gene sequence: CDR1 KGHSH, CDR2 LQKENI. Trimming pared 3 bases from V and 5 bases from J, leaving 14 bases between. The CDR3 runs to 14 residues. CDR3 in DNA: TGTGCCAGCTCACCGACAGTGGTGATGGACGAGCAGTACTTC. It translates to CASSPTVVMDEQYF.

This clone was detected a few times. As DNA, the CDR3 is TGTGCCAGCAGCTTAGTAGAGGAGACAGGACTGAACACTGAAGCTTTCTTT. It specifies CASSLVEETGLNTEAFF. The rearrangement uses TRBV11-3 and TRBJ1-1, with D possibly being TRBD1 (6 bases). V was clipped by 1 base and J by 0 bases, with 15 bases between them. Germline V gives CDR1 SGHNT, CDR2 YENEEA. This CDR3 spans 17 amino acids.

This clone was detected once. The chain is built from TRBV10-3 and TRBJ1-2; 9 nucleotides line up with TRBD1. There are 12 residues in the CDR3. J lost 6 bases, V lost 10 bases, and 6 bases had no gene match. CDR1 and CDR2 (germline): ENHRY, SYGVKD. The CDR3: CATDRDRDGYTF. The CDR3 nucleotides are TGTGCCACCGACCGGGACAGGGATGGCTACACCTTC.

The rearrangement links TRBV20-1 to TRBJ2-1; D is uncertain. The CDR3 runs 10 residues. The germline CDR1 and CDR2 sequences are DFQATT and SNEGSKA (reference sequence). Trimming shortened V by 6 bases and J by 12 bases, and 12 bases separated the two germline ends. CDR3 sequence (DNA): TGCAGTGCCGTTAACAATCGGCAGTTCTTC. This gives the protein CSAVNNRQFF.

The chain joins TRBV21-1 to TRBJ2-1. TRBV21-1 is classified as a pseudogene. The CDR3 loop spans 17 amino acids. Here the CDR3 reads CASSKLGGTKSFKEQFF. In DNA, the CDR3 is TGTGCCAGCAGCAAACTCGGAGGGACAAAATCCTTCAAAGAGCAGTTCTTC.

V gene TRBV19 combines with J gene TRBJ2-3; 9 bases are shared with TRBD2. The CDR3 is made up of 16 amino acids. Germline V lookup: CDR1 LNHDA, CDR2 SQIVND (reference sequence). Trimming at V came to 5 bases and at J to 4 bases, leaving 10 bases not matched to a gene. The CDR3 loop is CASSPQAGGPPDTQYF. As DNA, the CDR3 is TGTGCCAGTAGTCCCCAAGCGGGAGGCCCGCCAGATACGCAGTATTTT.